Listed below are T cell receptor beta chains from one sample, sequenced in a study of persistence of HIV-infected CD4 T cells. No antigen has been identified for these receptors. Here immunoSEQ multiplex PCR was the method, and the copy in TCRdb shows in-frame clones only, minus some. The sample consists of 25,000 to 30,000 clones, around 80% of them appearing once. The input for sequencing was CD4+ T cells sorted from PBMCs after approximately 19-hour stimulation, taken from a patient who received antiretroviral therapy. Receptors originate from an adult woman with HIV who was CMV-seropositive. The CDR3 runs from the conserved cysteine through the conserved F or W. A D gene is named only where the DNA matches it firmly. Rows give clone size only sometimes, using once, few, many, or a class for an expanded clone.

>-|-|TRBV30|TRBJ2-7
CAWSLGTYEQYF
TGTGCCTGGAGTCTGGGAACCTACGAGCAGTACTTC
>-|-|TRBV18|TRBJ2-7
CASSRGLSEQYF
TGTGCCAGCTCACGGGGTCTCTCCGAGCAGTACTTC
>-|TRBD2|TRBV9|TRBJ2-2
CASSTSPLAGGLYGELFF
TGTGCCAGCAGCACCAGCCCGCTCGCGGGGGGGCTCTATGGGGAGCTGTTTTTT
>-|TRBD1|TRBV6-4|TRBJ2-2
CASSSGTDTGELFF
TGTGCCAGCAGTTCCGGGACAGACACCGGGGAGCTGTTTTTT
>-|-|TRBV29-1|TRBJ2-3
CSVGNRASTDTQYF
TGCAGCGTTGGCAACAGGGCATCCACAGATACGCAGTATTTT
>-|TRBD2|TRBV10-3|TRBJ2-2
CAIKRLAGNAGELFF
TGTGCCATCAAGCGGCTAGCGGGGAATGCCGGGGAGCTGTTTTTT
>-|-|TRBV7-3|TRBJ1-6
CASSLAYNSPLHF
TGTGCCAGCAGCTTGGCGTATAATTCACCCCTCCACTTT
>-|-|TRBV3-1/TRBV3-2|TRBJ2-3
CASSQQPRTDTQYF
TGTGCCAGCAGCCAACAACCACGCACAGATACGCAGTATTTT
>-|-|TRBV7-9|TRBJ2-7
CASSSEGHHSSYEQYF
TGTGCCAGCAGCTCCGAAGGGCACCATTCCTCCTACGAGCAGTACTTC
>-|-|TRBV12-3/TRBV12-4|TRBJ1-5
CASSLSGLPQHF
TGTGCCAGCAGTTTATCAGGGCTGCCCCAGCATTTT
>-|-|TRBV14|TRBJ1-6
CASSPEGIAPYNSPLHF
TGTGCCAGCAGCCCAGAGGGGATCGCGCCCTATAATTCACCCCTCCACTTT
>-|-|TRBV6-6|TRBJ1-1
CASSYSERLEAFF
TGTGCCAGCAGTTACTCGGAACGGCTTGAAGCTTTCTTT
>-|TRBD1|TRBV7-3|TRBJ1-1
CASSHRGGEAFF
TGTGCCAGCAGCCACAGGGGAGGTGAAGCTTTCTTT
>-|-|TRBV5-1|TRBJ2-7
CASSTGRYEQYF
TGCGCCAGCAGCACGGGACGTTACGAGCAGTACTTC
>-|-|TRBV6-4|TRBJ2-1
CASSGTKDNEQFF
TGTGCCAGTTCTGGGACAAAAGACAATGAGCAGTTCTTC
>-|-|TRBV6-1|TRBJ1-2
CASSDRRGYTF
TGTGCCAGCAGTGATCGACGAGGCTACACCTTC
>-|-|TRBV5-1|TRBJ2-3
CASSLDTGGTDTQYF
TGCGCCAGCAGCTTGGATACGGGGGGCACAGATACGCAGTATTTT
>-|-|TRBV2|TRBJ2-5
CASSERRRGQTQYF
TGTGCCAGCAGTGAAAGACGGCGGGGTCAGACCCAGTACTTC
>-|-|TRBV2|TRBJ2-3
CASSEWDGTDTQYF
TGTGCCAGCAGTGAATGGGATGGCACAGATACGCAGTATTTT
>once|-|TRBV3-1/TRBV3-2|TRBJ1-1
CASSQGYRLTNTEAFF
TGTGCCAGCAGCCAAGGTTACAGGTTAACGAACACTGAAGCTTTCTTT
>-|TRBD1|TRBV25-1|TRBJ1-6
CASSEQGANSPLHF
TGTGCCAGCAGTGAACAGGGGGCTAATTCACCCCTCCACTTT
>-|TRBD1|TRBV15|TRBJ1-4
CATSRGQGFNEKLFF
TGTGCCACCAGCAGAGGACAGGGCTTTAATGAAAAACTGTTTTTT
>-|TRBD1|TRBV6-5|TRBJ2-7
CASTPGQGVQQYF
TGTGCCAGCACGCCGGGACAGGGTGTACAGCAGTACTTC
>few|TRBD1|TRBV24-1|TRBJ2-5
CATSGDRGREETQYF
TGTGCCACCAGTGGGGACAGGGGGCGTGAGGAGACCCAGTACTTC
>-|-|TRBV6-1|TRBJ1-6
CASSEVIIRASYNSPLHF
TGTGCCAGCAGTGAAGTAATCATCCGGGCATCCTATAATTCACCCCTCCACTTT
>-|-|TRBV6-4|TRBJ1-1
CASSVVANTEAFF
TGTGCCAGCAGTGTCGTCGCGAACACTGAAGCTTTCTTT
>-|-|TRBV19|TRBJ1-5
CASSIRSGMSGNQPQHF
TGTGCCAGTAGTATCAGGAGCGGGATGTCTGGCAATCAGCCCCAGCATTTT
>-|-|TRBV5-1|TRBJ2-1
CASSFQGNEQFF
TGCGCCAGCAGCTTCCAAGGCAATGAGCAGTTCTTC
>few|TRBD2|TRBV19|TRBJ2-3
CASSMRESPQPQYF
TGTGCCAGTAGTATGCGGGAGTCCCCTCAGCCGCAGTATTTT
>-|-|TRBV6-5|TRBJ1-2
CASRNPGYGYTF
TGTGCCAGCAGAAACCCGGGATATGGCTACACCTTC
>-|-|TRBV10-3|TRBJ1-1
CASRTVQGTEAFF
TGTGCCTCCCGTACGGTCCAGGGGACTGAAGCTTTCTTT
>-|-|TRBV7-9|TRBJ1-1
CASSLDQNTEAFF
TGTGCCAGCAGCTTAGACCAAAACACTGAAGCTTTCTTT
>-|-|TRBV11-1|TRBJ2-2
CASSLRLDAGELFF
TGTGCCAGCAGCTTACGACTTGACGCCGGGGAGCTGTTTTTT
>-|-|TRBV6-5|TRBJ1-1
CASSQSRTEAFF
TGTGCCAGCAGCCAAAGTAGGACTGAAGCTTTCTTT
>-|-|TRBV11-3|TRBJ2-1
CASSLRGQQFF
TGTGCCAGCAGCCTACGGGGACAGCAGTTCTTC
>-|TRBD1|TRBV19|TRBJ1-1
CASSGAGGLMNTEAFF
TGTGCCAGTAGTGGGGCAGGGGGCTTAATGAACACTGAAGCTTTCTTT
>-|-|TRBV2|TRBJ1-5
CASKRDSNQPQHF
TGTGCCAGCAAACGTGATAGCAATCAGCCCCAGCATTTT
>-|-|TRBV27|TRBJ1-1
CASRPSGGTEAFF
TGTGCCAGCAGACCCTCGGGGGGCACTGAAGCTTTCTTT
>once|-|TRBV5-5|TRBJ1-6
CASSLRQAGYNSPLHF
TGTGCCAGCAGCCTTCGACAGGCGGGGTATAATTCACCCCTCCACTTT
>few|-|TRBV27|TRBJ1-2
CASRRTYHSNYGYTF
TGTGCCAGCAGGAGAACTTACCATTCTAACTATGGCTACACCTTC
>-|-|TRBV29-1|TRBJ1-2
CSVETGPAGYTF
TGCAGCGTTGAGACAGGACCGGCAGGCTACACCTTC
>-|-|TRBV6-5|TRBJ2-5
CASSQTGQETQYF
TGTGCCAGCAGCCAGACAGGTCAAGAGACCCAGTACTTC
>-|-|TRBV2|TRBJ1-1
CASRFTQGTEAFF
TGTGCCAGCAGATTTACACAGGGAACTGAAGCTTTCTTT
>-|TRBD1|TRBV10-2|TRBJ1-6
CASSERTGTNSPLHF
TGCGCCAGCAGTGAGAGGACAGGGACGAATTCACCCCTCCACTTT
>-|-|TRBV12-3/TRBV12-4|TRBJ1-2
CASSDGPRRGYTF
TGTGCCAGCAGTGACGGGCCTAGAAGGGGCTACACCTTC
>-|-|TRBV29-1|TRBJ1-2
CSVVGGGRVGYTF
TGCAGCGTTGTGGGCGGGGGGCGTGTAGGCTACACCTTC
>-|TRBD1|TRBV27|TRBJ1-6
CASKGDRDRSPLHF
TGTGCCAGCAAAGGGGACAGGGATAGGTCACCCCTCCACTTT
>few|TRBD1|TRBV27|TRBJ2-7
CASSLKGTGAYEQYF
TGTGCCAGCAGTTTAAAAGGGACAGGCGCCTACGAGCAGTACTTC
>-|TRBD1|TRBV7-8|TRBJ1-1
CASRKNRGDSEAFF
TGTGCCAGCAGAAAGAACAGGGGGGACTCTGAAGCTTTCTTT
>few|-|TRBV29-1|TRBJ1-2
CSVEDYGYTF
TGCAGCGTTGAAGACTATGGCTACACCTTC
>few|-|TRBV29-1|TRBJ2-3
CSVVDGLRDTQYF
TGCAGCGTTGTTGACGGTCTAAGGGATACGCAGTATTTT